This TCR beta chain was found in a study of cytomegalovirus exposure and HLA in healthy donors. General study results and limits: Researchers left out some V segments, among them TRBV6-2 and TRBV6-3, as indistinguishable. After further analysis at a later stage, 17,000 or so TCR beta sequences were associated with HLA alleles at 0.05 false discovery rate. Certain sequence variants were highly shared and formed a cluster, and this cluster was likely a sequencing artifact.

In the case of this clone: Its antigen is undetermined.

The CDR3 runs 14 residues. Germline V lookup: CDR1 LGHNA, CDR2 YSLEER. Trimming pared 4 bases from V and 2 bases from J, leaving 11 bases between. It was with 60 Vbeta and 13 Jbeta primers that the PCR ran. TCRdb's copy holds only in-frame clones and misses some; the assay was immunoSEQ multiplex PCR. The listing records 120,000 to 150,000 clones. The source is a woman aged 45-65 years in good health and CMV-seronegative. The sequenced material came from PBMCs. The rearrangement uses TRBV4-3 and TRBJ1-2; a possible D gene is TRBD1 (6 bases). Here the CDR3 DNA reads TGCGCCAGCAGCCGTCGAACAGGGAACTATGGCTACACCTTC. Its protein is CASSRRTGNYGYTF.